This record concerns one T cell receptor beta chain sequence. These data belong to a study of shared clonotypes between healthy human individuals. Trimming left V 5 bases short and J 5 bases short, with 20 bases between. Germline V gives CDR1 SGHRS, CDR2 YFSETQ. This CDR3 has 15 amino acids. Only in-frame clones appear in the TCRdb table, and some are missing; sequencing was by immunoSEQ multiplex PCR. The data hold about 980,000 clones, with roughly 72% observed a single time. Participating donors were healthy, HIV-negative adults free of recent acute infections or vaccinations. The chain couples TRBV5-1 to TRBJ2-7; D unclear. The specimen sequenced was memory CD4+ T cells sorted from blood. Subset defined: CD45RA-negative fraction. The source is a man between 18 and 29 years old in good health. CDR3 sequence (DNA): TGCGCCAGCAGTTCAGGTCTTCAGGCGGTCCACGAGCAGTACTTC. It is translated as CASSSGLQAVHEQYF. Combining the CDR3 with reference TRBV5-1 and TRBJ2-7 gives the whole variable domain KAGVTQTPRYLIKTRGQQVTLSCSPISGHRSVSWYQQTPGQGLQFLFEYFSETQRNKGNFPGRFSGRQFSNSRSEMNVSTLELGDSALYLCASSSGLQAVHEQYFGPGTRLTVT.